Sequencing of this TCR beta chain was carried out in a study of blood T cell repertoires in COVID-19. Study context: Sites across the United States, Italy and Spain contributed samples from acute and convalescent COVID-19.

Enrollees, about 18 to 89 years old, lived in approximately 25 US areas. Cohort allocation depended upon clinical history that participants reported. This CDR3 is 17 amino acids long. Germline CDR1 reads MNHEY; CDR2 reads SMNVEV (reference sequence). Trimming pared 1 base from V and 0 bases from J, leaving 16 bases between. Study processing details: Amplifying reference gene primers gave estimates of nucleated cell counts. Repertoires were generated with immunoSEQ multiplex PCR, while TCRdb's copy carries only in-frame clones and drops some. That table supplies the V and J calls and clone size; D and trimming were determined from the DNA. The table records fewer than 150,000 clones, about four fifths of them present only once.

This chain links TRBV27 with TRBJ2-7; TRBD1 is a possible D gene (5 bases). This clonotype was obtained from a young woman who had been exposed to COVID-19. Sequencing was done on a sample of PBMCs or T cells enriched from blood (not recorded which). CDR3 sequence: CASSLFQTDASSYEQYF. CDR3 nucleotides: TGTGCCAGCAGTTTATTCCAGACAGATGCCAGCTCCTACGAGCAGTACTTC.